The 11 T cell receptor beta chains below all came from one sample that was sequenced in a study of shared clonotypes between healthy human individuals. Generated by immunoSEQ multiplex PCR, the TCRdb table keeps only in-frame clones and is missing some. The repertoire holds about 1.1 million clones, with 77% as singletons. Sequenced sample: memory CD4+ T cells from PBMCs. The sample's subset: CD45RA-negative fraction. The origin of the receptors is a man between 18 and 35 years old in good health. Some clones in this sample may be carry-over from other donors' samples.

V and J are TRBV5-4 and TRBJ2-3, with D possibly being TRBD2 (5 bases). The germline CDR1 and CDR2 sequences are SGHNT and YYREEE (reference sequence). V was pared by 4 bases and J by 2 bases, with 17 bases between. The CDR3 is 16 amino acids. This CDR3 is CASSSGRTRSTDTQYF. In DNA, the CDR3 is TGTGCCAGCAGCAGCGGACGGACTCGTTCCACAGATACGCAGTATTTT.

V gene TRBV20-1 combines with J gene TRBJ2-5; no firm D call. The CDR3 extends over 11 amino acids. Trimming left V 1 base short and J 11 bases short, with 11 bases between. The V gene's germline CDR1 is DFQATT and CDR2 SNEGSKA (reference sequence). The chain's CDR3 is CSARGHHEQYF. CDR3 in DNA: TGCAGTGCTAGAGGGCACCATGAGCAGTACTTC.

This clone was seen a few times. This rearrangement joins TRBV7-9 to TRBJ1-1; 7 bases line up with TRBD1. V lost 3 bases to trimming and J lost 6 bases; unmatched junction nucleotides: 13. The germline gives CDR1 SEHNR, CDR2 FQNEAQ (reference sequence). CDR3 length equals 16 residues. CDR3 in DNA: TGTGCCAGCAGCTTCCAATCGCTATGGGGGACAGCTGAAGCTTTCTTT. As protein: CASSFQSLWGTAEAFF.

This clone was found once. The identical CDR3 is also encoded by other nucleotide sequences in the sample. The rearrangement uses TRBV5-1 and TRBJ2-5; unclear D gene. This CDR3 has 13 amino acids. V shed 0 bases and J shed 2 bases, with 5 bases lying between them. CDR1 and CDR2 (germline): SGHRS, YFSETQ. CDR3 region: CASSLVVQETQYF. DNA for the CDR3: TGCGCCAGCAGCTTGGTTGTGCAAGAGACCCAGTACTTC.

Worth noting for this clone: The sample has other DNA sequences that encode this CDR3 too. This chain joins TRBV7-6 and TRBJ2-3; D ambiguous. Between the trimmed V and J ends, which lost 1 base and 6 bases, there was a span of 5 bases. Germline V gene data show CDR1 as SGHVS and CDR2 as FNYEAQ. This CDR3 contains 12 residues. DNA of the CDR3: TGTGCCAGCAGCTTAGTGGGTGATACGCAGTATTTT. It yields the protein CASSLVGDTQYF.

This clone was counted a few times. The chain uses TRBV7-2 and TRBJ2-5; 7 nucleotides agree with TRBD2. Unmatched junction bases numbered 9, after V lost 4 bases and J lost 4 bases. Germline-derived CDR1 and CDR2 are SGHTA and FQGNSA. The CDR3 totals 15 residues. CDR3 loop: CASSSQSLARETQYF. The CDR3 nucleotides are TGTGCCAGCAGCTCCCAGTCACTAGCGCGAGAGACCCAGTACTTC.

CDR3 bases: TGTGCCAGCAGGGTCGGGAGGGCCATATCCGGGGAGCTGTTTTTT. Its translation: CASRVGRAISGELFF. The chain couples TRBV28 to TRBJ2-2; TRBD2 agrees at 8 bases. The CDR3 spans 15 residues. V gave up 6 bases and J gave up 6 bases; unmatched junction bases: 9. The germline gives CDR1 MDHEN, CDR2 SYDVKM.

This sequence joins TRBV28 and TRBJ2-5; 16 nucleotides match TRBD2. The end of the DNA fits TRBJ2-7 better, so the J call may be wrong. The length of the CDR3 is 17 residues. Germline V gene sequence: CDR1 MDHEN, CDR2 SYDVKM. The CDR3 spells CASSSPGTSGRAYEQYF. The CDR3 DNA reads as TGTGCCAGCAGTAGTCCCGGGACTAGCGGGAGGGCCTACGAGCAGTACTTC.

This clone was counted many times. This chain connects TRBV18 to TRBJ2-1, with TRBD2 matching over 13 bases. Per germline, CDR1 KGHSH and CDR2 LQKENI. V was clipped by 6 bases and J by 9 bases; unmatched bases: 8. This CDR3 has 15 residues. The CDR3 region has the DNA TGTGCCAGCTCCCGTGGACTAGCGGGAGAAATTGAGCAGTTCTTC. Translation gives CASSRGLAGEIEQFF.

The V gene is TRBV19, the J gene TRBJ2-1; D unresolved. This CDR3 has 14 residues. CDR1 and CDR2 from the germline V gene are LNHDA and SQIVND (reference sequence). V was pared by 0 bases and J by 11 bases, with 14 bases between. The CDR3 is CASSIDLASRQQFF. Here the CDR3 DNA reads TGTGCCAGTAGTATAGATTTGGCCAGTCGCCAGCAGTTCTTC.

V and J are TRBV27 and TRBJ1-2, with D possibly matching TRBD1 (6 bases). The germline gives CDR1 MNHEY, CDR2 SMNVEV (reference sequence). CDR3 length equals 14 residues. V was cut by 5 bases and J by 1 base, with 11 bases left in between. CDR3 loop: CASSPGGGNYGYTF. CDR3 DNA sequence: TGTGCCAGCAGTCCCGGAGGGGGTAACTATGGCTACACCTTC.